Each of the 29 T cell receptor beta chains below was sequenced from the same sample in a study of cytomegalovirus exposure and HLA in healthy donors. Primers: 60 Vbeta forward and 13 Jbeta reverse. Some clones are missing from TCRdb's copy, which holds only in-frame ones; the method was immunoSEQ multiplex PCR. The sample yields 55,000 to 75,000 clones, 65% to 70% seen once. Sequenced sample: PBMCs. These receptors were collected from a middle-aged man in good health and CMV-seropositive.

The table lists this clone with a count of one. This chain links TRBV4-3 with TRBJ1-4, with TRBD1 identical over 10 bases. The CDR3 spans 16 residues. V was pared by 3 bases and J by 5 bases, with 6 bases of the junction left unmatched. Germline V gene data show CDR1 as LGHNA and CDR2 as YSLEER. DNA of the CDR3: TGCGCCAGCAGCCAGGGCCGGGACAGGGGAAATGAAAAACTGTTTTTT. As protein: CASSQGRDRGNEKLFF.

The chain uses TRBV2 and TRBJ2-5, with a tentative D call TRBD1 (6 bases). The CDR3 is made up of 13 amino acids. CDR1 and CDR2 (germline): SNHLY, FYNNEI. V gave up 7 bases and J gave up 4 bases, with 13 bases separating them. CDR3 sequence: CASTRGWGETQYF. The CDR3 coding sequence is TGTGCCAGCACGAGGGGGTGGGGAGAGACCCAGTACTTC.

The V and J genes are TRBV2 and TRBJ2-4; TRBD1 matches at 10 bases. After removal of 6 bases from V and 5 bases from J, the junction contained 10 bases not matched to a gene. The CDR3 covers 16 residues. Germline CDR1 SNHLY, CDR2 FYNNEI. The CDR3 coding sequence is TGTGCCAGCAGCGCGACGACAGGGGGCCGGCAAAACATTCAGTACTTC. It is translated as CASSATTGGRQNIQYF. Complete variable domain (other parts from reference TRBV2 and TRBJ2-4): EPEVTQTPSHQVTQMGQEVILRCVPISNHLYFYWYRQILGQKVEFLVSFYNNEISEKSEIFDDQFSVERPDGSNFTLKIRSTKLEDSAMYFCASSATTGGRQNIQYFGAGTRLSVL.

CDR3 sequence (DNA): TGTGCCAGCAGCTTAGGCCACAGGGGGTTCTCCTACGAGCAGTACTTC. Protein product: CASSLGHRGFSYEQYF. The chain couples TRBV11-3 to TRBJ2-7; the match to TRBD1 covers 8 bases. CDR3 size: 16 residues. Germline V gives CDR1 SGHNT, CDR2 YENEEA. J lost 0 bases, V lost 1 base, and 5 bases had no gene match.

This chain's CDR3 is CASSFGNTIYF. DNA for the CDR3: TGTGCCAGCAGCTTTGGAAACACCATATATTTT. This chain joins TRBV25-1 and TRBJ1-3, with unresolved D. Deletions cut 6 bases from V and 3 bases from J, with 3 bases between. Germline CDR1 reads MGHDK; CDR2 reads SYGVNS. The CDR3 extends over 11 amino acids.

This clone was recorded a few times. This chain joins TRBV10-3 and TRBJ1-1; perhaps TRBD1 as D (5 bases). The CDR3 is 13 residues long. The germline V gene has CDR1 ENHRY and CDR2 SYGVKD. With 6 bases removed from V and 4 bases from J, the gap between germline ends came to 12 bases. The DNA for the CDR3 is TGTGCCATCAGGGAACAGGCCTCCACTGAAGCTTTCTTT. Amino acids: CAIREQASTEAFF.

The chain combines TRBV5-6 with TRBJ2-1; D may be TRBD1 (5 bases). This CDR3 comprises 14 residues. Looked up from germline, CDR1 is SGHDT and CDR2 is YYEEEE. Trimming cost V 6 bases and J 8 bases, with 18 bases left between them. The CDR3 region is CASTRQAGWHEQFF. In DNA, the CDR3 is TGTGCCAGCACCCGCCAAGCAGGGTGGCATGAGCAGTTCTTC.

This clone was recorded once. V is TRBV29-1 and J is TRBJ2-7; 7 nucleotides align to TRBD1. The V segment lost 5 bases and the J segment 3 bases; nucleotides outside the gene matches: 7. Germline CDR1 SQVTM, CDR2 ANQGSEA. The CDR3 runs to 13 residues. The CDR3 DNA reads TGCAGCGTTTCAGGGGACAGCAGCTACGAGCAGTACTTC. Translating it yields CSVSGDSSYEQYF.

The gene calls are TRBV7-8 and TRBJ2-2, with TRBD2 matching over 9 bases. Trimming cost V 2 bases and J 7 bases; bases outside gene matches: 8. Germline CDR1 and CDR2: SGHVS and FQNEAQ. The CDR3 runs to 16 residues. The chain's CDR3 is CASSLMASGTGGELFF. DNA for the CDR3: TGTGCCAGCAGCTTAATGGCTAGCGGGACGGGCGGGGAGCTGTTTTTT.

The chain is built from TRBV6-1 and TRBJ1-5, with 7 bases lining up with TRBD1. Germline CDR1 reads MNHNS; CDR2 reads SASEGT. V dropped 6 bases and J dropped 2; count of bases not matched to a gene: 7. The CDR3 sequence is 15 residues long. The DNA of the CDR3 is TGTGCCAGCAGAAAGGGGGCAGACGGCAATCAGCCCCAGCATTTT. Protein product: CASRKGADGNQPQHF.

The rearrangement links TRBV27 to TRBJ2-1, with 8 positions matching TRBD1. V dropped 0 bases and J dropped 3; count of bases not matched to a gene: 4. Germline CDR1 MNHEY, CDR2 SMNVEV (reference sequence). CDR3 length: 16 amino acids. Here the CDR3 reads CASSLSGTGNYNEQFF. CDR3 DNA sequence: TGTGCCAGCAGTTTATCCGGGACAGGCAACTACAATGAGCAGTTCTTC.

The V call is TRBV11-3, the J call TRBJ2-1; a weak D match, TRBD1 (6 bases). This CDR3 contains 14 residues. The germline V gene encodes CDR1 SGHNT and CDR2 YENEEA. Trimming shortened V by 5 bases and J by 6 bases, and 14 bases separated the two germline ends. CDR3 amino acids: CASSPGTTSNEQFF. The CDR3 nucleotides read TGTGCCAGCAGCCCGGGGACAACAAGCAATGAGCAGTTCTTC. Filled out from reference TRBV11-3 and TRBJ2-1, the complete variable domain reads EAGVVQSPRYKIIEKKQPVAFWCNPISGHNTLYWYLQNLGQGPELLIRYENEEAVDDSQLPKDRFSAERLKGVDSTLKIQPAELGDSAVYLCASSPGTTSNEQFFGPGTRLTVL.

This clone was seen more than once but under ten times. V is TRBV18 and J is TRBJ2-7; D remains ambiguous. The CDR3 spans 13 residues. V was shortened by 7 bases and J by 6 bases, with 16 bases between the two germline ends. Germline lookup yields CDR1 KGHSH and CDR2 LQKENI. CDR3 DNA sequence: TGTGCCAGCTACTCAATTCGTACCGGCGAGCAGTACTTC. Its translation is CASYSIRTGEQYF.

This clone is medium-sized within its sample. Other DNA sequences in this sample translate to the same CDR3. V is TRBV19 and J is TRBJ1-1; unclear D gene. Trimming left V 3 bases short and J 1 base short, with 9 bases between. The CDR3 extends over 14 amino acids. Germline V gives CDR1 LNHDA, CDR2 SQIVND (reference sequence). The CDR3 nucleotides are TGTGCCAGTAGTATCCCCCCTTGGAACACTGAAGCTTTCTTT. This gives the protein CASSIPPWNTEAFF.

This chain connects TRBV11-2 to TRBJ2-2; TRBD1 is a possible D gene (7 bases). Germline values: CDR1 SGHAT, CDR2 FQNNGV. The CDR3 loop spans 15 amino acids. V lost 2 bases and J 4 bases, leaving 11 bases between the germline ends. In DNA form, the CDR3 reads TGTGCCAGCAGCTTATGGCGGGACAGCACCGGGGAGCTGTTTTTT. Translating it yields CASSLWRDSTGELFF. The variable domain in full, completed from reference TRBV11-2 and TRBJ2-2, reads EAGVAQSPRYKIIEKRQSVAFWCNPISGHATLYWYQQILGQGPKLLIQFQNNGVVDDSQLPKDRFSAERLKGVDSTLKIQPAKLEDSAVYLCASSLWRDSTGELFFGEGSRLTVL.

The chain combines TRBV30 with TRBJ1-6; D remains unclear. Deletions cut 0 bases from V and 4 bases from J, with 10 bases between. CDR1 GTSNPN and CDR2 SVGIG come from the germline V gene (reference sequence). The CDR3 sequence is 15 residues long. The CDR3 coding sequence is TGTGCCTGGAGTGTTGGCCCGGGGTATAATTCACCCCTCCACTTT. This translates into CAWSVGPGYNSPLHF.

The rearrangement links TRBV7-8 to TRBJ2-5; D not certain. The CDR3 consists of 14 residues. The germline gives CDR1 SGHVS, CDR2 FQNEAQ. V lost 4 bases to trimming and J lost 5 bases, with 14 bases between them. CDR3 amino acids: CASSSSGSRETQYF. CDR3 DNA sequence: TGTGCCAGCAGCTCGTCCGGGTCTAGGGAGACCCAGTACTTC.

The chain links TRBV9 to TRBJ2-3; 16 bases fit TRBD2. The ends lost 3 bases at V and 2 bases at J; junction bases unmatched: 3. The CDR3 spans 17 residues. Germline V gene lookup returns CDR1 SGDLS and CDR2 YYNGEE. CDR3 DNA: TGTGCCAGCAGCGCGGGACTAGCGGGAGGGATCACAGATACGCAGTATTTT. Its protein is CASSAGLAGGITDTQYF.

CDR3 DNA: TGTGCCAGCTCACCAGCAGGGGGCCATGGCTACACCTTC. It translates to CASSPAGGHGYTF. The chain joins TRBV18 to TRBJ1-2, with 8 bases lining up with TRBD1. The V gene end was trimmed by 2 bases and the J gene end by 6 bases; junction bases not matched to a gene: 2. Germline lookup yields CDR1 KGHSH and CDR2 LQKENI. This CDR3 has 13 amino acids.

The chain recombines TRBV18 with TRBJ1-1; D gene unclear. The CDR3 has 14 residues. Germline-derived CDR1 and CDR2 are KGHSH and LQKENI. V was trimmed by 2 bases and J by 1 base, leaving 8 bases between them. As DNA, the CDR3 is TGTGCCAGCTCACCAAATATAGAGAACACTGAAGCTTTCTTT. Protein product: CASSPNIENTEAFF.

The chain uses TRBV19 and TRBJ1-4; TRBD1 matches 8 bases. J was trimmed by 7 bases and V by 6 bases; bases with no gene match: 19. The CDR3 spans 18 residues. Germline CDR1 reads LNHDA; CDR2 reads SQIVND (reference sequence). The CDR3 sequence: CASSPGQDPSVWGEKLFF. The CDR3 bases are TGTGCCAGTAGCCCGGGACAGGACCCGTCCGTCTGGGGTGAAAAACTGTTTTTT.

This rearrangement joins TRBV7-2 to TRBJ1-2; 8 nucleotides line up with TRBD1. The CDR3 is made up of 14 amino acids. Germline V gene data show CDR1 as SGHTA and CDR2 as FQGNSA. With 6 bases clipped from V and 4 bases from J, the junction kept 7 bases outside the gene matches. This chain's CDR3 is CASSSPGGGYGYTF. The CDR3 DNA sequence: TGTGCCAGCAGTTCTCCAGGGGGCGGCTATGGCTACACCTTC.

The rearrangement uses TRBV19 and TRBJ2-5; the match to TRBD2 covers 13 bases. Germline assignment: CDR1 LNHDA and CDR2 SQIVND (reference sequence). The J segment lost 4 bases and the V segment lost 5 bases, leaving 10 bases of the junction unmatched. The CDR3 is 17 residues long. CDR3 residues: CASSGLAGDQGGETQYF. Written as DNA, the CDR3 is TGTGCCAGTAGTGGACTAGCGGGGGACCAGGGTGGAGAGACCCAGTACTTC.

The CDR3 protein is CASSFQRSLAGGLRYEQYF. CDR3 nucleotides: TGTGCCAGCAGCTTCCAGCGTTCCCTAGCGGGAGGCCTCCGCTACGAGCAGTACTTC. The chain combines TRBV11-1 with TRBJ2-7; 11 nucleotides match TRBD2. This CDR3 region has 19 residues. Losses at the gene ends were 3 bases for V and 3 bases for J; bases not matched to a gene: 16. The V gene's germline CDR1 is SGHAT and CDR2 FQDESV (reference sequence).

The chain couples TRBV25-1 to TRBJ2-7; the D gene is possibly TRBD1 (5 bases). CDR1 and CDR2 from the germline V gene are MGHDK and SYGVNS. V shed 5 bases and J shed 3 bases, with 11 bases lying between them. The CDR3 length is 13 residues. In DNA, the CDR3 is TGTGCCAGCAGTCGCAAAGACAGCTACGAGCAGTACTTC. It encodes CASSRKDSYEQYF.

This clone was seen a handful of times. CDR3 DNA sequence: TGCGCCAGCAGCTTGGTGGGTGTGGGAGGCGCTGAGCAGTTCTTC. It is translated as CASSLVGVGGAEQFF. The V gene is TRBV5-1, the J gene TRBJ2-1; D is possibly TRBD2 (6 bases). The V gene lost 0 bases and the J gene lost 9 bases, with 16 bases spanning the gap. The germline V gene has CDR1 SGHRS and CDR2 YFSETQ. This CDR3 is 15 amino acids long.

The chain uses TRBV5-4 and TRBJ1-2; maybe TRBD1 (5 bases). The ends were cut back, 1 base at V and 7 bases at J, with 11 bases in the middle. Looked up from germline, CDR1 is SGHNT and CDR2 is YYREEE (reference sequence). CDR3 length: 13 amino acids. The CDR3 sequence is CASSLWSQGGYTF. The CDR3 region has the DNA TGTGCCAGCAGCTTGTGGTCCCAGGGTGGCTACACCTTC.

V is TRBV25-1 and J is TRBJ1-2, with a weak D call TRBD1 (5 bases). Trimming removed 3 bases from V and 0 bases from J, with 17 bases in between. CDR1 and CDR2 (germline): MGHDK, SYGVNS. The CDR3 spans 17 residues. The CDR3 spells CASSDRAVGLTNYGYTF. The CDR3 coding sequence is TGTGCCAGCAGTGATCGGGCCGTGGGGCTGACTAACTATGGCTACACCTTC.

The V gene is TRBV15, the J gene TRBJ2-7; TRBD1 might be the D (5 bases). Germline lookup yields CDR1 LNHNV and CDR2 YYDKDF (reference sequence). The CDR3 extends over 13 amino acids. Trimming removed 0 bases at V and 5 bases at J, with 8 bases between. CDR3 sequence reads: CATSRDPRDEQYF. CDR3 nucleotides: TGTGCCACCAGCAGAGATCCCAGGGACGAGCAGTACTTC.